This TCR beta chain was captured in a study of technical replicates of blood from a few donors. Sequenced by immunoSEQ multiplex PCR; TCRdb stores in-frame clones only, minus some. The sample consists of around 100,000 clones, just under 95% of them appearing once. V was trimmed by 1 base and J by 5 bases, leaving 8 bases between them. Germline V gene sequence: CDR1 MGHRA, CDR2 YSYEKL. This CDR3 is built from 13 residues. The sequenced material came from T cells isolated from PBMCs. The receptor comes from a human donor in good health. V gene TRBV4-1 combines with J gene TRBJ2-5, with D possibly being TRBD1 (5 bases). DNA of the CDR3: TGCGCCAGCAGCCAAGCAGGGTTCGAGACCCAGTACTTC. It codes for CASSQAGFETQYF.